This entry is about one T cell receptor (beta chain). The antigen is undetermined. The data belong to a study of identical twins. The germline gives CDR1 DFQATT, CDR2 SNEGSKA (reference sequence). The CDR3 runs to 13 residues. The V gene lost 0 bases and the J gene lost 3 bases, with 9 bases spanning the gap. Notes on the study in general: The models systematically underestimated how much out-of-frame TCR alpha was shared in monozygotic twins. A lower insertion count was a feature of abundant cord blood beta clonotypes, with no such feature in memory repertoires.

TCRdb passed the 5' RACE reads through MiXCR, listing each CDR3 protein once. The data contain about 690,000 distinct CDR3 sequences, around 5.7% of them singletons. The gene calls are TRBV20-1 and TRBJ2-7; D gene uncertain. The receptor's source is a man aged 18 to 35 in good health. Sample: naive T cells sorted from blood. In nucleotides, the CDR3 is TGCAGTGCTAGAGATCAGAACCGCTACGAGCAGTACGTC. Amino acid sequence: CSARDQNRYEQYV.